This TCR beta chain appears in the sequencing data of a study of cytomegalovirus exposure and HLA in healthy donors. Germline CDR1 SNHLY, CDR2 FYNNEI. This CDR3 has 12 residues. General study points: Highest at DRB1 and lowest at HLA-C, TCR association rates differed among HLA loci in a later analysis. A missense variant in DCLRE1C was later tied to TCR beta V- and J-gene trimming.

This PCR relied on a set of 60 Vbeta primers and 13 Jbeta primers. Sequenced by immunoSEQ multiplex PCR; TCRdb stores in-frame clones only, minus some. This table holds about 130,000 clones, approximately 80% found once. Worth noting for this clone: The antigen is unknown.

Material for sequencing was PBMCs. The sequence derives from a female donor in good health and CMV-seronegative. This rearrangement joins TRBV2 to TRBJ2-5, with a tentative D call TRBD1 (6 bases). The J call may be in error: the DNA end matches TRBJ2-7 better. The CDR3 protein is CASSDRNYEQYF. DNA of the CDR3: TGTGCCAGCTCGGACAGAAACTACGAGCAGTACTTC.